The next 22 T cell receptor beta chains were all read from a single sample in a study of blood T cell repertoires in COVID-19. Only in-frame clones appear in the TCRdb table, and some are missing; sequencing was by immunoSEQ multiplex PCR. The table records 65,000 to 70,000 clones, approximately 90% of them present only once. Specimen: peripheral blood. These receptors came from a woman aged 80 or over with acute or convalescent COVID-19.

The CDR3 spells CATKRQGPADTQYF. The CDR3 coding sequence is TGTGCCACAAAGCGTCAGGGGCCCGCAGATACGCAGTATTTT. The chain employs TRBV2 and TRBJ2-3; the D gene is possibly TRBD1 (6 bases). The CDR3 consists of 14 residues. Germline V lookup: CDR1 SNHLY, CDR2 FYNNEI. V lost 10 bases and J 4 bases, leaving 18 bases between the germline ends.

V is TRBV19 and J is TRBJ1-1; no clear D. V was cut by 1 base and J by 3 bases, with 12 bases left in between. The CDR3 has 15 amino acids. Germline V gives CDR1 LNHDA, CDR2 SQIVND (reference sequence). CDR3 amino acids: CASSIGPDFYTEAFF. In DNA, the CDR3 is TGTGCCAGTAGTATAGGGCCCGACTTTTACACTGAAGCTTTCTTT.

This chain's CDR3 is CASNSINTEAFF. The CDR3 DNA reads as TGTGCCAGCAATTCAATCAACACTGAAGCTTTCTTT. This chain joins TRBV12-3 or TRBV12-4 and TRBJ1-1; D unclear. Trimming took off 7 bases at V and 2 bases at J, with 8 bases between the two ends. This CDR3 comprises 12 residues.

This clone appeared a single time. The CDR3 DNA follows: TGTGCCAGCTCAAAAACAGGGAGCAATGAGCAGTTCTTC. It translates to CASSKTGSNEQFF. The V and J genes are TRBV18 and TRBJ2-1; the D gene is possibly TRBD1 (6 bases). With 5 bases removed from V and 6 bases from J, the gap between germline ends came to 11 bases. The germline V gene encodes CDR1 KGHSH and CDR2 LQKENI. The CDR3 covers 13 residues.

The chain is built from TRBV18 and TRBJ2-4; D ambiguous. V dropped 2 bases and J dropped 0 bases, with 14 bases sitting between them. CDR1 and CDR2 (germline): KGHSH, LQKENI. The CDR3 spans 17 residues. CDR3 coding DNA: TGTGCCAGCTCACCATCTCCCCTAGGTCTAGCCAAAAACATTCAGTACTTC. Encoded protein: CASSPSPLGLAKNIQYF.

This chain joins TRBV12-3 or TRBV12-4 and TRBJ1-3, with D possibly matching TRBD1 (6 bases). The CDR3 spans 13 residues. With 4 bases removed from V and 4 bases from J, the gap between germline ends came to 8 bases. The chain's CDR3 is CASSWGRGNTIYF. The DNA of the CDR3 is TGTGCCAGCAGTTGGGGGCGAGGAAACACCATATATTTT.

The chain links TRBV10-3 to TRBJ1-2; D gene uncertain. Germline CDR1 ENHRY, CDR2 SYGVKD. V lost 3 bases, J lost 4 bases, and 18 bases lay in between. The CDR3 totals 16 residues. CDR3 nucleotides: TGTGCCATCAGTGATAGATCCAGGCGAGACCTCTATGGCTACACCTTC. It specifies CAISDRSRRDLYGYTF.

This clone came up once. CDR3 protein: CASSPYQETQYF. In DNA form, the CDR3 reads TGTGCCAGCAGTCCGTACCAAGAGACCCAGTACTTC. The rearrangement uses TRBV6-2 or TRBV6-3 and TRBJ2-5; unclear D gene. The CDR3 is made up of 12 amino acids. V lost 5 bases and J 0 bases, leaving 4 bases between the germline ends. Germline CDR1 reads MNHEY; CDR2 reads SVGEGT.

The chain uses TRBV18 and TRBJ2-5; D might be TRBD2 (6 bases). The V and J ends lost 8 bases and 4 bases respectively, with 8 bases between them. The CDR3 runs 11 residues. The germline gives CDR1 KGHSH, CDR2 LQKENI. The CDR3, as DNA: TGTGCCAGCACCGGGGGAGAGACCCAGTACTTC. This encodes CASTGGETQYF.

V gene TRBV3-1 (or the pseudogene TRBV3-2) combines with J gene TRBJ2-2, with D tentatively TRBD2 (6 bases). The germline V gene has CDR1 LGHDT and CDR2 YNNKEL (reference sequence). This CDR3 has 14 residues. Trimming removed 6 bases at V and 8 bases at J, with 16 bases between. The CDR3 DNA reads TGTGCCAGCAGTTCCCGGCGGGGAGGTGGGGAGCTGTTTTTT. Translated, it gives CASSSRRGGGELFF.

CDR3 DNA: TGTGCCTGGAGTGTAACAGCTATGAAGGGCTACACCTTC. Its protein product is CAWSVTAMKGYTF. This sequence joins TRBV30 and TRBJ1-2; no clear D. From germline, CDR1 is GTSNPN and CDR2 SVGIG (reference sequence). The V end was cut by 0 bases, the J end by 8 bases, with 13 bases between. The CDR3 has 13 residues.

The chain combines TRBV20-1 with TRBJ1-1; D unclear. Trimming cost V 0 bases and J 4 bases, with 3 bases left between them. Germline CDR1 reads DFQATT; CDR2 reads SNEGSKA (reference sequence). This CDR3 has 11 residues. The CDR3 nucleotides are TGCAGTGCTAGAGAGAGCACTGAAGCTTTCTTT. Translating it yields CSARESTEAFF.

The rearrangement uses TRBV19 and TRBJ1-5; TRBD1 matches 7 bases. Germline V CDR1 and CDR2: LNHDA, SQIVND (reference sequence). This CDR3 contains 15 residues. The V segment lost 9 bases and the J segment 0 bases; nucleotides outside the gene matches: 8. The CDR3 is CASLLQGNSNQPQHF. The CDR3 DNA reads TGTGCCAGCCTCCTACAGGGGAATAGCAATCAGCCCCAGCATTTT.

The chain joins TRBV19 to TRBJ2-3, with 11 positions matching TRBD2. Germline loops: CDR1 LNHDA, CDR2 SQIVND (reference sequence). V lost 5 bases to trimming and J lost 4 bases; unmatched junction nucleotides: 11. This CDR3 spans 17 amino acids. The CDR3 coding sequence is TGTGCCAGTAGTCCCAGACTAGCGGGAACGTCCGCAGATACGCAGTATTTT. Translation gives CASSPRLAGTSADTQYF.

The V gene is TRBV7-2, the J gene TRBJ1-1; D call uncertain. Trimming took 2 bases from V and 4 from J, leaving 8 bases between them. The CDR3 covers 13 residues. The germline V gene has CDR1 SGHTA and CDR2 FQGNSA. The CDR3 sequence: CASSLQEGTEAFF. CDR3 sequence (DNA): TGTGCCAGCAGCTTACAGGAGGGCACTGAAGCTTTCTTT. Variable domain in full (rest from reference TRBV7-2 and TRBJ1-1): GAGVSQSPSNKVTEKGKDVELRCDPISGHTALYWYRQSLGQGLEFLIYFQGNSAPDKSGLPSDRFSAERTGGSVSTLTIQRTQQEDSAVYLCASSLQEGTEAFFGQGTRLTVV.

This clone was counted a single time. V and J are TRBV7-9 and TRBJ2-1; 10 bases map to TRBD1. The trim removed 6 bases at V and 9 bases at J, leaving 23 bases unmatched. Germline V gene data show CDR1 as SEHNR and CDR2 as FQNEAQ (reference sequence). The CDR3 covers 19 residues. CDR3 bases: TGTGCCAGCAGTAGCGGCCGGAGTACGGGGGGACAGGGGATGTCTGAGCAGTTCTTC. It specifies CASSSGRSTGGQGMSEQFF.

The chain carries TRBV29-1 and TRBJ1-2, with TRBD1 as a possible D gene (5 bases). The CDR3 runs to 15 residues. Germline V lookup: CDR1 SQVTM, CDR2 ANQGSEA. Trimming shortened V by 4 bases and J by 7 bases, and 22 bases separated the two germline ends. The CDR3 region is CSVVSQAGGISGYTF. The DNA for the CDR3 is TGCAGCGTTGTATCGCAGGCGGGGGGTATAAGTGGCTACACCTTC.

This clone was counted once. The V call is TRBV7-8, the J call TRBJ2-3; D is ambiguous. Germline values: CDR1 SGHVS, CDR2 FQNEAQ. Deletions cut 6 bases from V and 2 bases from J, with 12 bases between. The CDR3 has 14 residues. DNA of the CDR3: TGTGCCAGCAGTTTATACTCCTACACAGATACGCAGTATTTT. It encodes CASSLYSYTDTQYF.

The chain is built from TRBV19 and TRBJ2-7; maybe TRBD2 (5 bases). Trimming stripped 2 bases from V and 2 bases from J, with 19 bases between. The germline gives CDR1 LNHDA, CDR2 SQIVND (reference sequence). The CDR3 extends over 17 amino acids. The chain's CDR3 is CASSIPPTRFTAYEQYF. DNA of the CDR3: TGTGCCAGTAGTATACCGCCCACTAGATTCACGGCCTACGAGCAGTACTTC.

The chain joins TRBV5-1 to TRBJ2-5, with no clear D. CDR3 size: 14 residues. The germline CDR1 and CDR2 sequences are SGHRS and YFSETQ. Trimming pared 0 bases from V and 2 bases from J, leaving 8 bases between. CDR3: CASSLGAVQETQYF. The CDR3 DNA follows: TGCGCCAGCAGCTTGGGTGCAGTACAAGAGACCCAGTACTTC. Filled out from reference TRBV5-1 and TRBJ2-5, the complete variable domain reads KAGVTQTPRYLIKTRGQQVTLSCSPISGHRSVSWYQQTPGQGLQFLFEYFSETQRNKGNFPGRFSGRQFSNSRSEMNVSTLELGDSALYLCASSLGAVQETQYFGPGTRLLVL.

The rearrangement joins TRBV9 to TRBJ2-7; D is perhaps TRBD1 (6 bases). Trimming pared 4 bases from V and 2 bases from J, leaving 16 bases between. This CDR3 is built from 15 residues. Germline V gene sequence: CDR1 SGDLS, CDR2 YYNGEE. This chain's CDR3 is CASSTTGTSTYEQYF. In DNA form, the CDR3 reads TGTGCCAGCAGCACTACCGGGACATCAACCTACGAGCAGTACTTC.

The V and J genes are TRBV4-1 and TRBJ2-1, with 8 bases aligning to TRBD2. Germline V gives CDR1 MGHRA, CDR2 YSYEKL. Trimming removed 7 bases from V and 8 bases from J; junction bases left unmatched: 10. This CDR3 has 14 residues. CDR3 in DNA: TGCGCCAGCAAGGGCGGGGGGCCTCGTCATGAGCAGTTCTTC. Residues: CASKGGGPRHEQFF.